This T cell receptor beta chain was recorded in a study of shared clonotypes between healthy human individuals. Study as a whole: The donor group consisted of two women and three men, aged 18 to 49. Study outcomes and limitations: Limited genetic and exposure-history diversity came from having few donors.

Replicate sorted-subset PCRs were loaded with about 0.2 ug DNA, approximately 31,000 T cell genomes. The method was immunoSEQ multiplex PCR; TCRdb's version includes in-frame clones alone and lacks a portion of them. Of around 1.6 million clones listed, approximately 98% are singletons. A note on this clone: Its antigen is not identified.

The germline V and J ends were trimmed by 4 bases and 4 bases, with 14 bases remaining between them. The CDR3 totals 15 residues. Germline V gene lookup returns CDR1 SGHAT and CDR2 FQNNGV. This sequence originates from a man aged 25 to 45 in good health. Sequencing was done on a sample of naive CD4+ T cells sorted from blood. Subset specified: CD45RA+ positively selected. The rearrangement uses TRBV11-2 and TRBJ2-1, with D possibly matching TRBD2 (6 bases). The CDR3: CASSSPTRPYNEQFF. The CDR3 DNA reads TGTGCCAGCAGCTCCCCGACTAGACCTTACAATGAGCAGTTCTTC.